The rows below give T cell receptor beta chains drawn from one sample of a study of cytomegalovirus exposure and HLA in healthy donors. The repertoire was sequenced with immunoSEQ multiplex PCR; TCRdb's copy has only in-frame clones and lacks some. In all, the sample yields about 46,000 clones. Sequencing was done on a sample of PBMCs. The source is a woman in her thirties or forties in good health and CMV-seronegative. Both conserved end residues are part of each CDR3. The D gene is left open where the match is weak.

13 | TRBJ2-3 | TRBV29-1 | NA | TGCAGCGCCCCGGGACTCAACACAGATACGCAGTATTTT | CSAPGLNTDTQYF
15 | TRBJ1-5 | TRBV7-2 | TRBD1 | TGTGCCAGCAGCCCCCAAACAGGGGACAATCAGCCCCAGCATTTT | CASSPQTGDNQPQHF
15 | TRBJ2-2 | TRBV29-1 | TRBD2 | TGCAGCGCGACGGGGCGGGGGGCGAACACCGGGGAGCTGTTTTTT | CSATGRGANTGELFF
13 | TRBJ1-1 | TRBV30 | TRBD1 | TGTGCCTGGAGTAGGGACAGGGGTTCTGAAGCTTTCTTT | CAWSRDRGSEAFF
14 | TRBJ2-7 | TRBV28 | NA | TGTGCCAGCACTGGACTCGTCCTTGACTACGAGCAGTACTTC | CASTGLVLDYEQYF
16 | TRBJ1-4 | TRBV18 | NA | TGTGCCAGCTCACTGGGCATGGCAGGGGAAGGAGAAAAACTGTTTTTT | CASSLGMAGEGEKLFF
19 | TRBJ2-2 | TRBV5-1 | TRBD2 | TGCGCCAGCAGCTGGGAAGGGCTAGCGGTGTCTCCGAACACCGGGGAGCTGTTTTTT | CASSWEGLAVSPNTGELFF
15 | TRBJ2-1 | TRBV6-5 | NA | TGTGCCAGCACCCACTTACAGGGAAGGGGCAATGAGCAGTTCTTC | CASTHLQGRGNEQFF
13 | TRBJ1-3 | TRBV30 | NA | TGTGCCTGGAGTGGAGTCGCTGGAAACACCATATATTTT | CAWSGVAGNTIYF
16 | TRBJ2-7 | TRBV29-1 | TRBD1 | TGCAGCGTTGATGGGGTGGTTACGGGACAGGGCTACGAGCAGTACTTC | CSVDGVVTGQGYEQYF
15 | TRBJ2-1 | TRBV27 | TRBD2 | TGTGCCAGCAGTCTTGCGGGAGGGCCAGGTTATGAGCAGTTCTTC | CASSLAGGPGYEQFF
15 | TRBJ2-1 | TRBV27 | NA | TGTGCCAGCAGCATTCAGGGTGACGCCTACAATGAGCAGTTCTTC | CASSIQGDAYNEQFF
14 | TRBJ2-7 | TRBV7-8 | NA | TGTGCCAGCAGCCCTCGGGATGTCTCCTACGAGCAGTACTTC | CASSPRDVSYEQYF
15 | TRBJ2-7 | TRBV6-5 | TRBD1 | TGTGCCAGCAGTTCACCACGACAGGGTGTACGGGAGCAGTACTTC | CASSSPRQGVREQYF
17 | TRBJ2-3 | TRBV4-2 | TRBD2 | TGTGCCAGCAGCCCCGGGGGAGGAGCGGGAGTTGAAGATACGCAGTATTTT | CASSPGGGAGVEDTQYF
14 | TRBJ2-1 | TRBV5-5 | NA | TGTGCCAGCAGCTTGTTCGGAGGAGGGAATGAGCAGTTCTTC | CASSLFGGGNEQFF
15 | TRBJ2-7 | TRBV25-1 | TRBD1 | TGTGCCAGCAGTGATCCGGGACAGGGGGCTTACGAGCAGTACTTC | CASSDPGQGAYEQYF
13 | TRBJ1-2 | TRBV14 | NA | TGTGCCAGCAGCTATCGACTTGACTATGGCTACACCTTC | CASSYRLDYGYTF
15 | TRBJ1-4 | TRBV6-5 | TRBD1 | TGTGCCAGCAGTCGTACCGGGACAGGGAATGAAAAACTGTTTTTT | CASSRTGTGNEKLFF
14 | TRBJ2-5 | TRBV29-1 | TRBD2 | TGCAGCGTTGGGGTCGGGACTAGGGCAGAGACCCAGTACTTC | CSVGVGTRAETQYF
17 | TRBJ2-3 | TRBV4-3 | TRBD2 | TGCGCCAGCAGCCAAGAAGTAGCGGGAGGGCCGACAGATACGCAGTATTTT | CASSQEVAGGPTDTQYF
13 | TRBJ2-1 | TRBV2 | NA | TGTGCCAGCAGTGAGTCGGGTTCCTATGAGCAGTTCTTC | CASSESGSYEQFF
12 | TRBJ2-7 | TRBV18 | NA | TGTGCCAGCTCCACAGCTACCTACGAGCAGTACTTC | CASSTATYEQYF
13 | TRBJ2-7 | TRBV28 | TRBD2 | TGTGCCAGCAGCTATAGCGGGAAAGAGGGGCAGTACTTC | CASSYSGKEGQYF
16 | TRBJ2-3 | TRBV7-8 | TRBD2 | TGTGCCAGCAGCCCCCACCGTTGGACTAGGACAGATACGCAGTATTTT | CASSPHRWTRTDTQYF
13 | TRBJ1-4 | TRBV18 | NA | TGTGCCAGCTCACGCGAATTCAATGAAAAACTGTTTTTT | CASSREFNEKLFF
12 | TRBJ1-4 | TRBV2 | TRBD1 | TGTGCCAGCAAGGGACAGGGTGAAAAACTGTTTTTT | CASKGQGEKLFF
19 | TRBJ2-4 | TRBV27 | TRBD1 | TGTGCCAGCCGAAGAACCGGGACAGGGGGCGAGCTAGCCAAAAACATTCAGTACTTC | CASRRTGTGGELAKNIQYF
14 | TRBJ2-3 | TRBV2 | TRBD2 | TGTGCCAGCAGTAGGACTAGCGCGACAGATACGCAGTATTTT | CASSRTSATDTQYF
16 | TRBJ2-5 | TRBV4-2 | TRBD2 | TGTGCCAGCAGCCAACTAGCGGGAGGGCCTGGGGAGACCCAGTACTTC | CASSQLAGGPGETQYF
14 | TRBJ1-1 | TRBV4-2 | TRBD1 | TGTGCCAGCAGCCAAGCTGGACAGGGGTCTGAAGCTTTCTTT | CASSQAGQGSEAFF
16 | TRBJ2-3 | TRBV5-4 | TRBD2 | TGTGCCAGCAGCGAACGACTAGCGGGAGAGGGAGATACGCAGTATTTT | CASSERLAGEGDTQYF
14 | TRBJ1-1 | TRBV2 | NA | TGTGCCAGCAGTGAATCGGGGGAGAACACTGAAGCTTTCTTT | CASSESGENTEAFF
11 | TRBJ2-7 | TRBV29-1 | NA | TGCAGCGTTTTCAGTGCCTACGAGCAGTACTTC | CSVFSAYEQYF
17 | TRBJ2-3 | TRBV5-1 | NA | TGCGCCAGCAGCCCCGCTTTGGGTGCAGGGGCGGCAGATACGCAGTATTTT | CASSPALGAGAADTQYF
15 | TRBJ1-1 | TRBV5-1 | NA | TGCGCCAGCAGCTTATTGACCGGATCGAGGACTGAAGCTTTCTTT | CASSLLTGSRTEAFF
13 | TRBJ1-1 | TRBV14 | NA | TGTGCCAGCAGCCAAGGAGGCGGGTCTGAAGCTTTCTTT | CASSQGGGSEAFF
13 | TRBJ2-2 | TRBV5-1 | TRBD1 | TGCGCCAGCTGGACAGGGTCCACCGGGGAGCTGTTTTTT | CASWTGSTGELFF
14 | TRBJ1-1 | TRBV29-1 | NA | TGCAGCGGGTCATCCGGACTGATGAACACTGAAGCTTTCTTT | CSGSSGLMNTEAFF
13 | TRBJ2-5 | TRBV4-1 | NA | TGCGCCAGCAGCCTTGGGGGAGGAGAGACCCAGTACTTC | CASSLGGGETQYF
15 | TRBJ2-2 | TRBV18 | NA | TGTGCCAGCTCACCGGTTCAGGCGAACACCGGGGAGCTGTTTTTT | CASSPVQANTGELFF
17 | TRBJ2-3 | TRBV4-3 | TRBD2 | TGCGCCAGCAGCCCTCTCGCGGGGGGGGGCAACACAGATACGCAGTATTTT | CASSPLAGGGNTDTQYF
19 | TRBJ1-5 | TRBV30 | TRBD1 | TGTGCCTGGAGTGTAGGCGGGACAGGGAGGAGATATGGCAATCAGCCCCAGCATTTT | CAWSVGGTGRRYGNQPQHF
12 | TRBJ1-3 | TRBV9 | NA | TGTGCCAGCAGCGTAGATGCCAGCACCATATATTTT | CASSVDASTIYF
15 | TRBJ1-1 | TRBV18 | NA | TGTGCCAGCTCACCACCGAGCCGGGGGAACACTGAAGCTTTCTTT | CASSPPSRGNTEAFF
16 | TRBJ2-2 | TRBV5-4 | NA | TGTGCCAGCAGCTTGGTGTATAGCCAATTTGACGGGGAGCTGTTTTTT | CASSLVYSQFDGELFF
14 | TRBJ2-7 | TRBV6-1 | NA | TGTGCCAGCAGGGAGAGGACGCGGGACTACGAGCAGTACTTC | CASRERTRDYEQYF
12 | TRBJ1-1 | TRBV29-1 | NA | TGCAGCGCATTTAGATGGAACACTGAAGCTTTCTTT | CSAFRWNTEAFF
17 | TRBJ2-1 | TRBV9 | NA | TGTGCCAGCAGCGTAGGGGTAGCGGCGAGCTCCTACAATGAGCAGTTCTTC | CASSVGVAASSYNEQFF
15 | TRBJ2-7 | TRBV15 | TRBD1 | TGTGCCACCAGCCCCACGGGACAGGGGGCCTACGAGCAGTACTTC | CATSPTGQGAYEQYF
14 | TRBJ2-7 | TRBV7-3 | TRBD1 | TGTGCCAGCAGCTTAGGGACAGGGCAGTACGAGCAGTACTTC | CASSLGTGQYEQYF
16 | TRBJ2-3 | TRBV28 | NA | TGTGCCAGCAGTCACCGGGTTACAACTTTCACAGATACGCAGTATTTT | CASSHRVTTFTDTQYF
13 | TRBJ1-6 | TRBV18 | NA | TGTGCCAGCTCACAAGACTTTGGTTCACCCCTCCACTTT | CASSQDFGSPLHF
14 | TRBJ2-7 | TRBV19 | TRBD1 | TGTGCCAGTAGTGTCCGGGACAGGGTTTACGAGCAGTACTTC | CASSVRDRVYEQYF
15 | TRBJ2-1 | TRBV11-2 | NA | TGTGCCAGCAGCTTATCACGGAGGCGGGACAATGAGCAGTTCTTC | CASSLSRRRDNEQFF